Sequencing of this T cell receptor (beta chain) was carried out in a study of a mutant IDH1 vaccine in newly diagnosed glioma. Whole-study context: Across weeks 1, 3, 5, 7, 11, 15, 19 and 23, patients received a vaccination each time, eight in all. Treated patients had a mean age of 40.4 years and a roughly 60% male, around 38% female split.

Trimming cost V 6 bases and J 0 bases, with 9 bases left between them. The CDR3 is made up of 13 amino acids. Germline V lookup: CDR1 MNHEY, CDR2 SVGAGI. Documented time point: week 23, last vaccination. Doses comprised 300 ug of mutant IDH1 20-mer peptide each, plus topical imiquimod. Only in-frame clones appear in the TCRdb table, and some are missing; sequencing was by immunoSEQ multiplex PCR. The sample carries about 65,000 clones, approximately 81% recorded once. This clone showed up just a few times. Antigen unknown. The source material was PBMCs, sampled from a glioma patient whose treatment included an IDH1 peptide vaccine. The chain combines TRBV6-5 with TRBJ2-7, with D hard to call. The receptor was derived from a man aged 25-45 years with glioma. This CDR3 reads CASRVDGSYEQYF. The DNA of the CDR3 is TGTGCCAGCAGGGTGGACGGCTCCTACGAGCAGTACTTC.